This paragraph covers one TCR beta chain sequence. Trimming removed 4 bases from V and 1 base from J, with 13 bases in between. The germline V gene has CDR1 LNHNV and CDR2 YYDKDF (reference sequence). This CDR3 contains 15 residues. These data are taken from a study of blood T cell repertoires in COVID-19. Looking at the study overall: Acute-phase and convalescent COVID-19 samples originated in the United States, Italy and Spain. PBMCs, B-cell-depleted T cells, or T cells were the source of the cDNA or gDNA that made up the material.

As originally analysed: The authors estimated nucleated cell counts from reference gene primer amplification. Some clones are missing from TCRdb's copy, which holds only in-frame ones; the method was immunoSEQ multiplex PCR. The V and J calls and clone size are taken from that table; D and trimming were inferred from the DNA. The sample yields approximately 130,000 clones, around four fifths seen once. The sequencing sample was made of peripheral blood. The clonotype originates from a human donor in a cohort sampled during active COVID-19. The rearrangement joins TRBV15 to TRBJ2-5; maybe TRBD2 (6 bases). The CDR3 loop reads CATSIQRVGQETQYF. The CDR3 DNA reads TGTGCCACCAGCATCCAGCGGGTCGGCCAAGAGACCCAGTACTTC.